These 15 T cell receptor beta chains were sequenced from one sample in a study of PD-1 blockade in classical Hodgkin lymphoma. Sequenced by immunoSEQ multiplex PCR; TCRdb stores in-frame clones only, minus some. Of 40,000 to 65,000 clones detected, about 84% appear once; the ten largest clones hold around 17%. Brentuximab vedotin exposure varied, and every patient relapsed after autologous stem cell transplantation. The source was peripheral blood mononuclear cells (PBMCs), collected at baseline. The receptors were gathered from a human donor with classical Hodgkin lymphoma.

V is TRBV5-3 and J is TRBJ2-7; 7 nucleotides line up with TRBD1. TRBV5-3 is classed as an ORF, of uncertain function. The CDR3 covers 14 residues. V shed 4 bases and J 2 bases; nucleotides not matched to a gene: 6. CDR3 region: CARSTRQGTYEQYF. The CDR3, as DNA: TGTGCCAGAAGCACCCGACAGGGAACCTACGAGCAGTACTTC.

The chain uses TRBV5-1 and TRBJ1-5, with TRBD1 matching 10 bases. The CDR3 runs 16 residues. V lost 1 base and J lost 2; bases outside the gene matches: 3. The V gene's germline CDR1 is SGHRS and CDR2 YFSETQ. DNA for the CDR3: TGCGCCAGCAGCTTGTTGGGGACAGGGGGCAATCAGCCCCAGCATTTT. This sequence encodes CASSLLGTGGNQPQHF.

The chain uses TRBV7-2 and TRBJ2-7, with D possibly TRBD2 on 6 matching bases. Trimming took off 4 bases at V and 1 base at J, with 8 bases between the two ends. The CDR3 has 13 residues. The V gene's germline CDR1 is SGHTA and CDR2 FQGNSA. CDR3 coding DNA: TGTGCCAGCAGCTCGGGACTTTCCTACGAGCAGTACTTC. It yields the protein CASSSGLSYEQYF.

This chain joins TRBV7-2 and TRBJ2-6; D ambiguous. V was cut by 4 bases and J by 3 bases, with 4 bases left in between. The CDR3 loop spans 13 amino acids. The germline gives CDR1 SGHTA, CDR2 FQGNSA. The CDR3 sequence: CASSSLGANVLTF. The DNA for the CDR3 is TGTGCCAGCAGCTCCCTTGGGGCCAACGTCCTGACTTTC.

This clone was recorded only once. V gene TRBV7-9 combines with J gene TRBJ2-7; tentative D call: TRBD1 (5 bases). Looked up from germline, CDR1 is SEHNR and CDR2 is FQNEAQ (reference sequence). V was pared by 5 bases and J by 0 bases, with 20 bases between. This CDR3 is 17 amino acids long. DNA of the CDR3: TGTGCCAGCAGCGATCAGCGTGGGGCAGGGCCCTCCTACGAGCAGTACTTC. It specifies CASSDQRGAGPSYEQYF.

The genes are TRBV5-1 and TRBJ2-2, with 7 bases matching TRBD1. CDR1 SGHRS and CDR2 YFSETQ come from the germline V gene. The CDR3 consists of 15 residues. Trimming removed 0 bases from V and 6 bases from J; junction bases left unmatched: 5. The DNA of the CDR3 is TGCGCCAGCAGCTTGGGCTGGCAGGGGGCCGGGGAGCTGTTTTTT. Residues: CASSLGWQGAGELFF.

The V call is TRBV5-1, the J call TRBJ1-2; D is possibly TRBD1 (5 bases). The V end lost 6 bases, the J end lost 4 bases, and 13 bases lay between the germline ends. The V gene's germline CDR1 is SGHRS and CDR2 YFSETQ. This CDR3 is 13 amino acids long. CDR3 DNA: TGCGCCAGCAACTCGGGGCAGGGCTATGGCTACACCTTC. It encodes CASNSGQGYGYTF.

This clone was detected only once. The chain links TRBV6-5 to TRBJ1-5; TRBD1 is a possible D gene (5 bases). CDR1 and CDR2 (germline): MNHEY, SVGAGI. This CDR3 spans 15 amino acids. With 4 bases removed from V and 3 bases from J, the gap between germline ends came to 13 bases. The CDR3 loop is CASSLGAHVNQPQHF. The CDR3 DNA sequence: TGTGCCAGCAGTTTAGGGGCGCATGTCAATCAGCCCCAGCATTTT.

This chain links TRBV7-9 with TRBJ2-1, with a possible D match to TRBD2 (5 bases). This CDR3 contains 16 residues. With 1 base removed from V and 5 bases from J, the gap between germline ends came to 15 bases. Germline V gene sequence: CDR1 SEHNR, CDR2 FQNEAQ (reference sequence). The CDR3 DNA is TGTGCCAGCAGCTTAGTCCGGAACACGGAGGACAATGAGCAGTTCTTC. Protein: CASSLVRNTEDNEQFF.

The chain links TRBV13 to TRBJ1-1; D remains unclear. CDR1 PRHDT and CDR2 FYEKMQ come from the germline V gene (reference sequence). Trimming took 1 base from V and 4 from J, leaving 4 bases between them. CDR3 length: 12 residues. CDR3 DNA sequence: TGTGCCAGCAGCTTAGATGTCACTGAAGCTTTCTTT. Amino acids: CASSLDVTEAFF.

Concerning this clone itself: Its ends do not fully match the called genes, so a read error is possible. This sequence joins TRBV11-3 and TRBJ2-5; D might be TRBD2 (6 bases). The CDR3 runs to 13 residues. Per germline, CDR1 SGHNT and CDR2 YENEEA. CDR3 nucleotide sequence: TGTGCCAGTACGGGACTCCCCCAAGGGACCCAGTACTTC. This encodes CASTGLPQGTQYF.

The CDR3 DNA reads as TGTGCCAGCAGCGTAGAGGGTAGCGAATACTATCAGACCCAGTACTTC. This codes for CASSVEGSEYYQTQYF. The V and J genes are TRBV9 and TRBJ2-5, with D perhaps matching TRBD2 (5 bases). V lost 0 bases and J 6 bases, leaving 18 bases between the germline ends. Looked up from germline, CDR1 is SGDLS and CDR2 is YYNGEE. The CDR3 contains 16 residues. Looking up the rest from reference TRBV9 and TRBJ2-5 gives the full variable domain: DSGVTQTPKHLITATGQRVTLRCSPRSGDLSVYWYQQSLDQGLQFLIQYYNGEERAKGNILERFSAQQFPDLHSELNLSSLELGDSALYFCASSVEGSEYYQTQYFGPGTRLLVL.

V gene TRBV27 combines with J gene TRBJ2-1, with a possible D match to TRBD2 (5 bases). From germline, CDR1 is MNHEY and CDR2 SMNVEV (reference sequence). This CDR3 has 15 residues. The V gene lost 2 bases and the J gene lost 4 bases, with 12 bases spanning the gap. In DNA, the CDR3 is TGTGCCAGCAGTTTAGGGGTTAGCGCATACAATGAGCAGTTCTTC. Translated: CASSLGVSAYNEQFF.

This clone was observed a handful of times. The rearrangement links TRBV7-8 to TRBJ2-3; the D gene is possibly TRBD2 (6 bases). The V gene lost 2 bases and the J gene lost 0 bases, with 9 bases spanning the gap. The germline gives CDR1 SGHVS, CDR2 FQNEAQ. CDR3 length equals 15 residues. This chain's CDR3 is CASSLLATSTDTQYF. The CDR3 DNA follows: TGTGCCAGCAGCTTACTAGCGACTAGCACAGATACGCAGTATTTT.

V is TRBV5-4 and J is TRBJ1-2, with D possibly being TRBD1 (5 bases). CDR3 length: 14 amino acids. The V gene's germline CDR1 is SGHNT and CDR2 YYREEE (reference sequence). The germline V and J ends were trimmed by 0 bases and 7 bases, with 13 bases remaining between them. CDR3 nucleotide sequence: TGTGCCAGCAGCTTGGCAGGAGGGGCAGCTGGCTACACCTTC. Its protein product is CASSLAGGAAGYTF.